A single sample is the source of the 22 T cell receptor beta chains below, sequenced in a study of a mutant IDH1 vaccine in newly diagnosed glioma. Assay: immunoSEQ multiplex PCR; the TCRdb copy retains only in-frame clones and omits some. The sample includes 35,000 to 50,000 clones, around 93% seen only once; the top ten take over 3.5%. Time point reported: week 23, last vaccination. One vaccine dose held 300 ug of mutant IDH1 20-mer peptide and came with topical imiquimod. The antigens these receptors bind are not known. The sequencing used PBMCs, collected from a glioma patient whose treatment included an IDH1 peptide vaccine. These receptors all stem from a man aged 45-60 years with glioma.

The chain carries TRBV5-4 and TRBJ2-5, with D possibly TRBD2 on 5 matching bases. The length of the CDR3 is 13 residues. The V gene lost 2 bases and the J gene lost 9 bases, with 14 bases spanning the gap. Germline V CDR1 and CDR2: SGHNT, YYREEE (reference sequence). CDR3 sequence: CASSFGTAGAQYF. CDR3 sequence (DNA): TGTGCCAGCAGCTTTGGTACGGCCGGGGCCCAGTACTTC.

This sequence joins TRBV9 and TRBJ2-6; D is unclear. Germline V gene lookup returns CDR1 SGDLS and CDR2 YYNGEE. Deletions cut 3 bases from V and 4 bases from J, with 8 bases between. There are 14 residues in the CDR3. The CDR3: CASSAPLGANVLTF. The CDR3 DNA is TGTGCCAGCAGCGCCCCCCTCGGGGCCAACGTCCTGACTTTC.

The gene calls are TRBV7-9 and TRBJ1-4; TRBD1 might be the D (5 bases). Looked up from germline, CDR1 is SEHNR and CDR2 is FQNEAQ (reference sequence). Trimming left V 1 base short and J 5 bases short, with 17 bases between. This CDR3 is built from 17 residues. The CDR3 coding sequence is TGTGCCAGCAGCTTAGATTGCGGGGGGGAGGGGAATGAAAAACTGTTTTTT. It encodes CASSLDCGGEGNEKLFF.

This clone has just a few counts. The chain couples TRBV6-6 to TRBJ1-1; the D is unclear. Germline V CDR1 and CDR2: MNHNY, SVGAGI (reference sequence). Trimming removed 7 bases at V and 5 bases at J, with 14 bases between. CDR3 length equals 13 residues. This chain's CDR3 is CASTNAPGTEAFF. The DNA of the CDR3 is TGTGCCAGCACCAACGCCCCGGGGACTGAAGCTTTCTTT.

The sample holds one count of this clone. V usage is TRBV29-1 and J usage is TRBJ2-5; D gene unclear. Germline CDR1 is SQVTM and CDR2 is ANQGSEA. The ends were cut back, 6 bases at V and 4 bases at J, with 15 bases in the middle. There are 13 residues in the CDR3. As DNA, the CDR3 is TGCAGCGTCGCAACGAGCGTGAGAGAGACCCAGTACTTC. Its translation is CSVATSVRETQYF.

V and J are TRBV5-1 and TRBJ2-1; no reliable D call. The V end was cut by 1 base, the J end by 10 bases, with 9 bases between. The CDR3 has 12 amino acids. Germline V lookup: CDR1 SGHRS, CDR2 YFSETQ. DNA of the CDR3: TGCGCCAGCAGCTTGACGGTTCGAGAGCAGTTCTTC. Amino acid sequence: CASSLTVREQFF.

The V call is TRBV14, the J call TRBJ1-2; D possibly corresponds to TRBD1 (5 bases). This CDR3 is 15 amino acids long. The V and J ends lost 0 bases and 5 bases respectively, with 13 bases between them. Germline V gene sequence: CDR1 SGHDN, CDR2 FVKESK. In DNA form, the CDR3 reads TGTGCCAGCAGCCAAGAATGGGGCGCGGGGTATGGCTACACCTTC. The encoded protein is CASSQEWGAGYGYTF.

This clone was found a few times. The chain couples TRBV20-1 to TRBJ1-3; D unresolved. V lost 3 bases to trimming and J lost 3 bases, with 3 bases between them. The CDR3 sequence is 11 residues long. Germline assignment: CDR1 DFQATT and CDR2 SNEGSKA (reference sequence). The CDR3 sequence is CSASDGNTIYF. The DNA for the CDR3 is TGCAGTGCTAGTGATGGAAACACCATATATTTT.

V is TRBV6-4 and J is TRBJ1-5; D is perhaps TRBD1 (6 bases). With 3 bases removed from V and 6 bases from J, the gap between germline ends came to 12 bases. The germline CDR1 and CDR2 sequences are MRHNA and SNTAGT. The CDR3 is 14 amino acids. The CDR3: CASSESGGTQPQHF. In DNA, the CDR3 is TGTGCCAGCAGTGAATCGGGGGGCACTCAGCCCCAGCATTTT.

The V gene is TRBV4-1, the J gene TRBJ2-7; D could derive from TRBD1 or TRBD2 (5 bases each). V lost 4 bases, J lost 2 bases, and 12 bases lay in between. Germline V CDR1 and CDR2: MGHRA, YSYEKL. CDR3 length: 14 residues. CDR3 sequence reads: CASSLRDGTYEQYF. The CDR3 nucleotides are TGCGCCAGCAGCCTCCGGGACGGGACCTACGAGCAGTACTTC.

The rearrangement joins TRBV28 to TRBJ2-7; 9 positions agree with TRBD1. Germline lookup yields CDR1 MDHEN and CDR2 SYDVKM. The CDR3 is 14 amino acids. Unmatched junction bases numbered 3, after V lost 6 bases and J lost 0 bases. The CDR3 DNA follows: TGTGCCAGCAGGCCGACAGGGGGCTCCTACGAGCAGTACTTC. It yields the protein CASRPTGGSYEQYF.

This clone showed up just once. This rearrangement joins TRBV30 to TRBJ2-7; TRBD1 is a possible D gene (5 bases). Germline V CDR1 and CDR2: GTSNPN, SVGIG (reference sequence). V was shortened by 0 bases and J by 3 bases, with 15 bases between the two germline ends. The CDR3 covers 15 residues. The CDR3 coding sequence is TGTGCCTGGAGTGTACGAGGTCAGGGCTTCTACGAGCAGTACTTC. This gives the protein CAWSVRGQGFYEQYF.

This clone was seen once. The chain employs TRBV6-1 and TRBJ1-1, with D uncertain. The germline gives CDR1 MNHNS, CDR2 SASEGT. V lost 4 bases and J lost 6, with 6 bases in between. The CDR3 covers 11 residues. The CDR3 here is CASSGPPEAFF. Written as DNA, the CDR3 is TGTGCCAGCAGTGGCCCTCCTGAAGCTTTCTTT.

The chain is built from TRBV9 and TRBJ2-2; D possibly uses TRBD1 or TRBD2 (6 bases each). Trimming removed 7 bases at V and 0 bases at J, with 13 bases between. CDR3 length: 15 amino acids. Germline CDR1 reads SGDLS; CDR2 reads YYNGEE. The CDR3 protein is CASGGTSANTGELFF. CDR3 DNA sequence: TGTGCCAGCGGGGGGACATCGGCGAACACCGGGGAGCTGTTTTTT.

The chain uses TRBV7-3 and TRBJ1-1; D gene ambiguous. Between the trimmed V and J ends, which lost 5 bases and 2 bases, there was a span of 9 bases. This CDR3 region has 13 residues. The germline V gene has CDR1 SGHTA and CDR2 FQGTGA. The CDR3 DNA reads as TGTGCCAGCAGCCCTGGCCCAAACACTGAAGCTTTCTTT. It encodes CASSPGPNTEAFF.

V is TRBV28 and J is TRBJ2-5; D remains ambiguous. V shed 6 bases and J shed 1 base, with 3 bases lying between them. Germline CDR1 is MDHEN and CDR2 is SYDVKM. The CDR3 spans 11 residues. CDR3 region: CASRSQETQYF. The CDR3 bases are TGTGCCAGCAGATCCCAAGAGACCCAGTACTTC.

The chain has TRBV18 and TRBJ2-7, with 12 bases lining up with TRBD1. From germline, CDR1 is KGHSH and CDR2 LQKENI. J gave up 7 bases and V 4 bases, and 5 bases lay outside the gene matches. This CDR3 comprises 14 residues. The CDR3 reads CASSQGQGAREQYF. The CDR3 coding sequence is TGTGCCAGCTCACAGGGACAGGGGGCTAGGGAGCAGTACTTC.

The chain is built from TRBV7-2 and TRBJ1-4, with D maybe TRBD1 (6 bases). This CDR3 contains 16 residues. The germline V and J ends were trimmed by 6 bases and 2 bases, with 16 bases remaining between them. The germline CDR1 and CDR2 sequences are SGHTA and FQGNSA. CDR3 sequence (DNA): TGTGCCAGCAGGGGGGGTATGGGGGGCACTAATGAAAAACTGTTTTTT. This sequence encodes CASRGGMGGTNEKLFF.

This sequence joins TRBV29-1 and TRBJ2-7, with 8 bases that match TRBD1. There are 13 residues in the CDR3. The germline V gene encodes CDR1 SQVTM and CDR2 ANQGSEA. V shed 6 bases and J 4 bases; nucleotides not matched to a gene: 8. This chain's CDR3 is CSVGQGGGYEQYF. DNA of the CDR3: TGCAGCGTAGGACAGGGCGGAGGGTACGAGCAGTACTTC.

CDR3 region: CASTQGGNEQFF. In DNA, the CDR3 is TGTGCCAGCACGCAAGGGGGGAATGAGCAGTTCTTC. V is TRBV5-6 and J is TRBJ2-1; D assignment may be TRBD1 or TRBD2 (6 bases each). The CDR3 extends over 12 amino acids. V was clipped by 6 bases and J by 7 bases, with 11 bases between them. Looked up from germline, CDR1 is SGHDT and CDR2 is YYEEEE.

This sequence joins TRBV2 and TRBJ1-2; 8 nucleotides align to TRBD1. V lost 5 bases to trimming and J lost 6 bases; unmatched junction nucleotides: 5. Germline-derived CDR1 and CDR2 are SNHLY and FYNNEI. The CDR3 is made up of 13 amino acids. The CDR3 DNA reads TGTGCCAGCAGTCCCGACAGGGGTGATGGCTACACCTTC. Translated: CASSPDRGDGYTF.

The sample holds one count of this clone. The rearrangement links TRBV7-9 to TRBJ2-7; maybe TRBD1 (5 bases). With 1 base removed from V and 0 bases from J, the gap between germline ends came to 19 bases. The CDR3 sequence is 18 residues long. The germline V gene has CDR1 SEHNR and CDR2 FQNEAQ (reference sequence). CDR3 residues: CASSLGSGRTGYSYEQYF. CDR3 DNA: TGTGCCAGCAGCTTAGGGAGTGGACGAACAGGTTACTCCTACGAGCAGTACTTC.